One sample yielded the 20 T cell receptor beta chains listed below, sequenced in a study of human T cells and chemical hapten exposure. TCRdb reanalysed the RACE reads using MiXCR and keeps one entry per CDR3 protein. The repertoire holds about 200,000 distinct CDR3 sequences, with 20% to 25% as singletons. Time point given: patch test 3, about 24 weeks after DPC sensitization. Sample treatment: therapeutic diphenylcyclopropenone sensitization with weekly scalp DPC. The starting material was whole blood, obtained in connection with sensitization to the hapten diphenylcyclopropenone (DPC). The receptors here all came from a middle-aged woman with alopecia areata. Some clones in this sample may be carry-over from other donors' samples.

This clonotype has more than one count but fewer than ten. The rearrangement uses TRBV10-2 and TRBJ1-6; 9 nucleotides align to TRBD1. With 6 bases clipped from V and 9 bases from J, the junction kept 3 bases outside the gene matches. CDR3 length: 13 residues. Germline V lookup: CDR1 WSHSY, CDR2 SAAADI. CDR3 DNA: TGCGCCAGCAGGATGACAGGGGGTTCACCCCTCCACTTT. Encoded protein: CASRMTGGSPLHF.

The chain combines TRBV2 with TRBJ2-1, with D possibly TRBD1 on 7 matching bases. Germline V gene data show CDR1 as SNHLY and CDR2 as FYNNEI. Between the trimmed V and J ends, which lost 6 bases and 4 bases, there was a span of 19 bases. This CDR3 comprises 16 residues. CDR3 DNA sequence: TGTGCCAGCAGGGAGGGGGCGGCTACTCGATACAATGAGCAGTTCTTC. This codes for CASREGAATRYNEQFF.

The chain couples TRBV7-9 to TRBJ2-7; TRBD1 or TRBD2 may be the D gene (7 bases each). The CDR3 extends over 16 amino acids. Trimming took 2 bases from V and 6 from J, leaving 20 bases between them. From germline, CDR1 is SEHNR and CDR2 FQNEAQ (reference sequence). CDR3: CASSLRGGDSLGEQYF. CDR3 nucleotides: TGTGCCAGCAGCTTAAGAGGGGGGGACAGCCTCGGCGAGCAGTACTTC.

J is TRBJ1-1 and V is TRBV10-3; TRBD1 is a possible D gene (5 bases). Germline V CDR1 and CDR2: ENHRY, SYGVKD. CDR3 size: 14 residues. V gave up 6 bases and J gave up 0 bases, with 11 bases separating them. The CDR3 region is CAISGGRMNTEAFF. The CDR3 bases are TGTGCCATCAGCGGGGGACGGATGAACACTGAAGCTTTCTTT.

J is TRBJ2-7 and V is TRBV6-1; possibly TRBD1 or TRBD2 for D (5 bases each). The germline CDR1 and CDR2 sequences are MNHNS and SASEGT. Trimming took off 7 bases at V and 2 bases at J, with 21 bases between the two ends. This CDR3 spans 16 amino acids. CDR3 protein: CASTERPGTMAYEQYF. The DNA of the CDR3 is TGTGCCAGCACCGAGAGACCCGGGACCATGGCCTACGAGCAGTACTTC.

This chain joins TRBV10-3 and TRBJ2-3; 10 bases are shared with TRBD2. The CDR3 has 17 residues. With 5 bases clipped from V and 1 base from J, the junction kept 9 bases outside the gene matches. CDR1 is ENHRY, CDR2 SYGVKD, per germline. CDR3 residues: CAISSSAGGPRTDTQYF. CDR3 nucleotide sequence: TGTGCCATCAGTTCTTCAGCGGGAGGGCCCCGCACAGATACGCAGTATTTT.

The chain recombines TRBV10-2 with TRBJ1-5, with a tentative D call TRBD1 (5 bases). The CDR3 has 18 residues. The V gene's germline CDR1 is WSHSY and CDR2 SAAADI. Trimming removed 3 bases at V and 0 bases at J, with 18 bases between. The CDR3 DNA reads TGCGCCAGCAGTGATGGGGGGTGGGATATTTTTAGCAATCAGCCCCAGCATTTT. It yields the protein CASSDGGWDIFSNQPQHF.

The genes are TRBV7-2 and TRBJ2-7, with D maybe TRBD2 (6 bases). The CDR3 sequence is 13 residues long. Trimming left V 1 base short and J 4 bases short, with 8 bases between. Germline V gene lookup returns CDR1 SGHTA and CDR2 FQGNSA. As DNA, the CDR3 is TGTGCCAGCAGCTTAGTCGCGGGGTACGAGCAGTACTTC. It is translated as CASSLVAGYEQYF.

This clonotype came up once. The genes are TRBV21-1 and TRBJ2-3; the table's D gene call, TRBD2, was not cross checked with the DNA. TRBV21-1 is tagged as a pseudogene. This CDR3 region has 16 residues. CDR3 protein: CASPLLLGAVTVTQYF. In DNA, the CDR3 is TGTGCCAGCCCTTTATTATTGGGAGCGGTCACAGTTACGCAGTATTTT.

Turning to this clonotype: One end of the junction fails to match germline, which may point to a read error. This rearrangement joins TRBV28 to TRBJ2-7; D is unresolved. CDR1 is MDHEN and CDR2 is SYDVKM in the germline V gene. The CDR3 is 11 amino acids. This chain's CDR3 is CASSSILRVHF. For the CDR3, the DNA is TGTGCCAGCAGTTCCATCCTCCGGGTCCACTTC.

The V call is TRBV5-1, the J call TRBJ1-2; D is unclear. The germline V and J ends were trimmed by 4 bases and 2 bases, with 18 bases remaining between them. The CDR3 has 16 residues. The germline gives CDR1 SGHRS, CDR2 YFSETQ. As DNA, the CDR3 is TGCGCCAGCAGCCCACAGTGGGCCGCCCAGAACTATGGCTACACCTTC. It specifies CASSPQWAAQNYGYTF.

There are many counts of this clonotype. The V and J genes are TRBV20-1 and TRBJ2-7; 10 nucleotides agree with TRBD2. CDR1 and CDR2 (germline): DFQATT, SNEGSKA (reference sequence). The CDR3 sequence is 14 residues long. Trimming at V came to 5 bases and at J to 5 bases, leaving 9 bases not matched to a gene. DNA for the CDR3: TGCAGTGCTCTTAAACTAGCGGGATTCCACGAGCAGTACTTC. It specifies CSALKLAGFHEQYF.

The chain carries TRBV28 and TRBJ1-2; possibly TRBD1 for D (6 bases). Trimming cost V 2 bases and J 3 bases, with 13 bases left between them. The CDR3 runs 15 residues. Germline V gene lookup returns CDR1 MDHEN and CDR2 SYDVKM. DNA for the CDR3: TGTGCCAGCAGTTTAGGGGGGGCTAAAGACTATGGCTACACCTTC. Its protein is CASSLGGAKDYGYTF.

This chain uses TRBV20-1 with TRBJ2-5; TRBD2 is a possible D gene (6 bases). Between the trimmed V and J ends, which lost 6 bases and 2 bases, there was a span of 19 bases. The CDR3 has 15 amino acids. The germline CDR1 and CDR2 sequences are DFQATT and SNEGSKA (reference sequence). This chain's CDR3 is CSAFTPGVRQETQYF. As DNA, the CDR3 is TGCAGTGCGTTTACTCCGGGAGTGAGGCAAGAGACCCAGTACTTC.

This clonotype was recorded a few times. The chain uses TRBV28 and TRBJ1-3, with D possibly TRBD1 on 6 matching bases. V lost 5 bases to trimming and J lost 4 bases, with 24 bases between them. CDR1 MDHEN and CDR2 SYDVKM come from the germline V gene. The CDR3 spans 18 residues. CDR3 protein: CASSPQGTFPEDGNTIYF. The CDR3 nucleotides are TGTGCCAGCAGTCCGCAAGGGACATTCCCCGAGGACGGAAACACCATATATTTT.

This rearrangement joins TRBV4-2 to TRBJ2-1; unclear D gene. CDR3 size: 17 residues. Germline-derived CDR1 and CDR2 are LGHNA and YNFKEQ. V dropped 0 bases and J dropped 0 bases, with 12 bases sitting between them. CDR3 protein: CASSQDQLSSSYNEQFF. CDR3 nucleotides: TGTGCCAGCAGCCAAGATCAATTAAGCAGCTCCTACAATGAGCAGTTCTTC.

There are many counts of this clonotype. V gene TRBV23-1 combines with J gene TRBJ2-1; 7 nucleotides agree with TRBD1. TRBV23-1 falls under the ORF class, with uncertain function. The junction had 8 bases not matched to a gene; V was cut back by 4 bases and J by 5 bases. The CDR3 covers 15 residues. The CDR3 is CASSPYKDRDNEQFF. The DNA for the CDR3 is TGCGCCAGCAGTCCCTACAAAGACAGGGACAATGAGCAGTTCTTC.

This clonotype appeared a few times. This CDR3 is CATSGESSGRKTQYF. In DNA, the CDR3 is TGTGCCACCAGTGGGGAGTCGTCGGGGCGAAAGACCCAGTACTTC. The chain links TRBV24-1 to TRBJ2-5; either TRBD1 or TRBD2 may supply D (5 bases each). The V end lost 5 bases, the J end lost 6 bases, and 18 bases lay between the germline ends. Germline V CDR1 and CDR2: KGHDR, SFDVKD. The CDR3 is made up of 15 amino acids.

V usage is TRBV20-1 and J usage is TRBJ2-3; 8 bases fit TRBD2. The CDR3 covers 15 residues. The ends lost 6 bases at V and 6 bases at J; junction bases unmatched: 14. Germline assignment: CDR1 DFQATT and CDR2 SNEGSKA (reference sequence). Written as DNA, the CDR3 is TGCAGTGCCGGGAGAACGGGGACTAGGAAGGATACGCAGTATTTT. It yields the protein CSAGRTGTRKDTQYF.

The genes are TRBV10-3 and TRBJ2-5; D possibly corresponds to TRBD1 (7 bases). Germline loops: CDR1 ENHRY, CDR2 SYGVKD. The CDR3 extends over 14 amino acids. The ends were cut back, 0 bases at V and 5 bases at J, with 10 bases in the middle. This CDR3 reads CAISESPGGETQYF. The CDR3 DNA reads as TGTGCCATCAGTGAGTCTCCAGGGGGGGAGACCCAGTACTTC.